This TCR beta chain appears in the sequencing data of a study of technical replicates of blood from a few donors. The table came from immunoSEQ multiplex PCR; TCRdb's copy has only in-frame clones and leaves some out. The sample contains about 81,000 clones, about 94% of which appear only once. The CDR3 loop spans 12 amino acids. Germline lookup yields CDR1 PRHDT and CDR2 FYEKMQ (reference sequence). Trimming took 5 bases from V and 4 from J; bases not matched to a gene: 2. This clone was seen once. Specimen: T cells isolated from PBMCs. This receptor was obtained from a human donor in good health. The rearrangement links TRBV13 to TRBJ2-7; TRBD1 matches at 7 bases. The CDR3 region is CASSMTGYEQYF. The CDR3 nucleotides read TGTGCCAGCAGCATGACAGGGTACGAGCAGTACTTC.